This T cell receptor beta chain was retrieved from a study of shared clonotypes between healthy human individuals. Study details: In total, the donors were two women and a few men aged 18 to 49.

V was clipped by 3 bases and J by 5 bases; unmatched bases: 14. Germline CDR1 and CDR2: SEHNR and FQNEAQ (reference sequence). The CDR3 has 17 residues. Findings and caveats of the study: The authors expected sequencing depth to affect clonotype sharing among donors.

About this clone: Its target is unknown.

Over several immunoSEQ plates, each subset's genomic DNA was distributed in even portions. Produced via immunoSEQ multiplex PCR; TCRdb's table is partial and in-frame only. The data show 550,000 to 800,000 clones, about 90% seen once. The origin of this receptor is a man younger than 35 in good health. Some clones in this sample may be carry-over from other donors' samples. This chain connects TRBV7-9 to TRBJ2-5; 8 positions match TRBD2. Sequencing was carried out using memory CD8+ T cells from PBMCs. Subset reported: CD45RO+ cells pooled with CCR7-negative TemRA cells. CDR3 sequence reads: CASSFLAGPISEETQYF. CDR3 nucleotides: TGTGCCAGCAGCTTTCTAGCGGGCCCGATTAGCGAGGAGACCCAGTACTTC.